A selection of T cell receptor beta chains follows, all from one sample in a study of blood T cells in healthy people across ages. Using its own MiXCR run on the 5' RACE reads, TCRdb lists one record per CDR3 protein. The sample holds hundreds of thousands of distinct CDR3 sequences, under 65% seen once. Input material: blood. The receptors stem from a man in his sixties in good health. CDR3s include the opening cysteine and the closing phenylalanine or tryptophan. Fields, in order: D gene, V gene, clone size, J gene, CDR3 protein, CDR3 DNA. D genes are given only for firm matches. Size values are once, few and many counts, or a class for expanded clones, and some rows have none.

>TRBD2|TRBV29-1|few|TRBJ2-3
CSVEPAGGPDTQYF
TGCAGCGTTGAACCGGCGGGGGGGCCGGATACGCAGTATTTT
>.|TRBV7-7|.|TRBJ2-6
CASSSRPGANVLTF
TGTGCCAGCAGCTCGCGGCCTGGGGCCAACGTCCTGACTTTC
>.|TRBV4-1|.|TRBJ1-1
CASSQGNSLGKTEAFF
TGCGCCAGCAGCCAAGGCAATTCCCTTGGGAAGACTGAAGCTTTCTTT
>.|TRBV10-2|few|TRBJ2-4
CASSASRIIQYF
TGCGCCAGCAGTGCGTCCAGAATCATTCAGTACTTC
>TRBD1|TRBV9|.|TRBJ1-2
CASSVEQGYGYTF
TGTGCCAGCAGCGTAGAACAGGGGTATGGCTACACCTTC
>TRBD1|TRBV4-2|.|TRBJ2-2
CASSQASGTGNTGELFF
TGTGCCAGCAGCCAGGCCAGTGGGACAGGGAACACCGGGGAGCTGTTTTTT
>TRBD1|TRBV20-1|.|TRBJ1-1
CSARSGQPNTEAFF
TGCAGTGCTCGTTCGGGACAGCCGAACACTGAAGCTTTCTTT
>.|TRBV20-1|.|TRBJ1-1
CSARGVRGNTEAFF
TGCAGTGCTAGAGGCGTGCGGGGGAACACTGAAGCTTTCTTT
>TRBD2|TRBV19|.|TRBJ2-5
CASSLAGLGETQYF
TGTGCCAGTAGCCTAGCGGGGTTAGGGGAGACCCAGTACTTC
>.|TRBV11-2|.|TRBJ2-7
CASSLAGQGLSSYEQYF
TGTGCCAGCAGCTTAGCGGGCCAGGGGCTGAGCTCCTACGAGCAGTACTTC
>TRBD2|TRBV6-2/TRBV6-3|few|TRBJ2-7
CASAPSGIHEQYF
TGTGCCAGCGCCCCCAGCGGGATCCACGAGCAGTACTTC
>TRBD2|TRBV11-2|.|TRBJ2-5
CASSPMSGRGTYNEQYF
TGTGCCAGCAGCCCAATGTCTGGGCGGGGGACCTACAATGAGCAGTACTTC
>.|TRBV6-2/TRBV6-3|.|TRBJ2-5
CASSDLQTQETQYF
TGTGCCAGCAGTGACCTACAGACCCAAGAGACCCAGTACTTC
>TRBD1|TRBV5-1|.|TRBJ2-7
CASGTVDIYEQYF
TGCGCCAGCGGGACAGTGGATATCTACGAGCAGTACTTC
>TRBD1|TRBV11-2|many|TRBJ2-5
CASSSGTGGLKTQYF
TGTGCCAGCAGCTCCGGGACAGGGGGATTAAAGACCCAGTACTTC
>.|TRBV7-9|.|TRBJ2-5
CASSFSLGGEETQYF
TGTGCCAGCAGCTTTTCCCTAGGGGGTGAAGAGACCCAGTACTTC
>.|TRBV11-2|.|TRBJ2-3
CASILGTGTTDTQYF
TGTGCCAGCATCTTAGGAACCGGGACAACAGATACGCAGTATTTT
>.|TRBV5-1|.|TRBJ2-3
CASSVDPGRDTQYF
TGCGCCAGCAGCGTGGATCCAGGGAGAGATACGCAGTATTTT
>.|TRBV7-9|few|TRBJ2-1
CASSLILATLAEQFF
TGTGCCAGCAGCTTAATTTTGGCGACCCTAGCGGAGCAGTTCTTC
>.|TRBV7-8|.|TRBJ1-1
CASSPRRVFAHTEAFF
TGTGCCAGCAGCCCCCGCAGGGTGTTTGCGCACACTGAAGCTTTCTTT
>.|TRBV10-1|.|TRBJ1-2
CATQNGQILTNYGYTF
TGCGCCACCCAGAACGGACAGATCTTAACTAACTATGGCTACACCTTC
>.|TRBV10-3|.|TRBJ2-5
CAISLQGRQETQYF
TGTGCCATCAGCCTACAGGGAAGGCAAGAGACCCAGTACTTC
>.|TRBV9|.|TRBJ1-1
CASSAQGRAFF
TGTGCCAGCAGTGCACAGGGACGGGCTTTCTTT
>.|TRBV10-3|few|TRBJ2-1
CAISESVGSYNEQFF
TGTGCCATCAGTGAGTCGGTTGGAAGCTACAATGAGCAGTTCTTC
>.|TRBV27|.|TRBJ1-4
CASSLSGLRGEKLFF
TGTGCCAGCAGTTTATCCGGACTCCGGGGCGAAAAACTGTTTTTT
>.|TRBV4-1|.|TRBJ2-3
CASSQDGGSRDTQYF
TGCGCCAGCAGCCAAGATGGGGGATCTCGGGATACGCAGTATTTT
>.|TRBV6-1|.|TRBJ2-5
CASSVSSTQYF
TGTGCCAGCAGTGTGTCCTCGACCCAGTACTTC
>TRBD2|TRBV18|few|TRBJ2-3
CASSPPGQRGRDTQYF
TGTGCCAGCTCACCACCGGGCCAGCGGGGGAGGGATACGCAGTATTTT
>.|TRBV5-1|.|TRBJ2-3
CASSLKPPSTDAQYF
TGCGCCAGCAGCTTGAAACCGCCATCCACAGATGCGCAGTATTTT
>.|TRBV12-3/TRBV12-4|.|TRBJ2-3
CASRLGVNTQYF
TGTGCCAGCCGCCTAGGGGTAAATACGCAGTATTTT
>.|TRBV28|.|TRBJ2-2
CAGRTDTGELFF
TGTGCCGGCCGGACGGACACCGGGGAGCTGTTTTTT
>.|TRBV7-9|few|TRBJ2-5
CASSQGGSYETQYF
TGTGCCAGCAGCCAGGGAGGCAGTTACGAGACCCAGTACTTC
>.|TRBV7-2|.|TRBJ2-1
CASSLPTGSNEQFF
TGTGCCAGCAGCTTACCGACTGGTAGCAATGAGCAGTTCTTC
>.|TRBV7-9|.|TRBJ2-7
CASSLTGRWTYEQYF
TGTGCCAGCAGCTTAACGGGGAGGTGGACCTACGAGCAGTACTTC
>TRBD1|TRBV7-9|.|TRBJ2-7
CASSPRGTGASYEQYF
TGTGCCAGCAGCCCCAGAGGGACAGGAGCATCCTACGAGCAGTACTTC
>TRBD1|TRBV6-7|.|TRBJ2-1
CASRYRGRGDEQFF
TGTGCCAGCAGGTACAGGGGGCGCGGAGATGAGCAGTTCTTC
>.|TRBV3-1|.|TRBJ2-5
CASSQDWTQYF
TGTGCCAGCAGCCAAGATTGGACCCAGTACTTC
>.|TRBV20-1|.|TRBJ1-2
CSLPNYGYTF
TGCAGCTTACCTAACTATGGCTACACCTTC